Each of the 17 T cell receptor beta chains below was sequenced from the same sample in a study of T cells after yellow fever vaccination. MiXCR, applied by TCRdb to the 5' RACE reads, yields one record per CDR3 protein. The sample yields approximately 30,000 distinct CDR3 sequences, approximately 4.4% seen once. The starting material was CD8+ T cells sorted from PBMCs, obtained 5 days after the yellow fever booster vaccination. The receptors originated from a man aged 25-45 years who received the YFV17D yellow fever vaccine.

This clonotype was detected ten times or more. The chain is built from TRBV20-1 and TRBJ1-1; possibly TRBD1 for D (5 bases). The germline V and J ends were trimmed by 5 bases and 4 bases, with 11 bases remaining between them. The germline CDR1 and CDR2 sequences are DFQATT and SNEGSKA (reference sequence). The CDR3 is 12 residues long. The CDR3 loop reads CSAPRGGTEAFF. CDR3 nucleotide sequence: TGCAGTGCTCCTAGGGGTGGCACTGAAGCTTTCTTT.

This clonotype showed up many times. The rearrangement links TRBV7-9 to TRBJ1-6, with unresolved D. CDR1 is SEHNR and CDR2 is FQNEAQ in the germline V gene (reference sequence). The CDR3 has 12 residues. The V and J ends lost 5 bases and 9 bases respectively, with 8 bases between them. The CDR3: CASSGRGSPLHF. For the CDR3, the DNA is TGTGCCAGCAGCGGGCGGGGTTCACCCCTCCACTTT.

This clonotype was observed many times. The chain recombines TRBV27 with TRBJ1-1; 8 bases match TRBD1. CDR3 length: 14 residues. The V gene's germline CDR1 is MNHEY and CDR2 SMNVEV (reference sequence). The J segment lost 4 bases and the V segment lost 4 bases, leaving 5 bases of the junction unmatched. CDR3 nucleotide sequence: TGTGCCAGCAGTTCCGGGACAGGTGGCACTGAAGCTTTCTTT. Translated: CASSSGTGGTEAFF.

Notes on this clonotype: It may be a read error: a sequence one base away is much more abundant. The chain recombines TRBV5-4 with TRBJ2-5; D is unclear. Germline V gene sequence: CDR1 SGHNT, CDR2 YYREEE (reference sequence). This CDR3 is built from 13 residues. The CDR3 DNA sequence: TGTGCCAGCAGCTTGGAACAGCAAGAGACCCAGAACTTC. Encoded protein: CASSLEQQETQNF.

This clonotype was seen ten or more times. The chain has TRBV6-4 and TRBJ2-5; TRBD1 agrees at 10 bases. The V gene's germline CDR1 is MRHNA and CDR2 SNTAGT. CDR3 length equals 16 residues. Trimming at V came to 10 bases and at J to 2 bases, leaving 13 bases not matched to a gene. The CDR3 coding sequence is TGTGCCACCTCTGACTTCCGGGACAGGGGACAAGAGACCCAGTACTTC. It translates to CATSDFRDRGQETQYF.

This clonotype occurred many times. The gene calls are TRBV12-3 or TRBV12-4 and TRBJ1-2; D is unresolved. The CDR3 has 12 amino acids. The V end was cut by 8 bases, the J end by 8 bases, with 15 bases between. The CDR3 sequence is CASSPGTSGYTF. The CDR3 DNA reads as TGTGCCAGCTCCCCTGGAACAAGCGGCTACACCTTC.

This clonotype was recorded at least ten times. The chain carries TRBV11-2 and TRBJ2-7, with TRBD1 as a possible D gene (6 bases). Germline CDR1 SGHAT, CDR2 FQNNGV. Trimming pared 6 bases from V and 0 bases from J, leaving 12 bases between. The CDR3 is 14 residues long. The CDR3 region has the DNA TGTGCCAGCAGTCGGACAGCCGTCTCCTACGAGCAGTACTTC. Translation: CASSRTAVSYEQYF.

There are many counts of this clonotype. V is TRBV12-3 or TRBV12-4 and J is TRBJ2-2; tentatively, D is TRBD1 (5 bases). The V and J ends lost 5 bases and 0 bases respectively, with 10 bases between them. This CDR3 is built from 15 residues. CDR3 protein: CASSPGSTNTGELFF. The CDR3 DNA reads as TGTGCCAGCAGTCCAGGGTCAACGAACACCGGGGAGCTGTTTTTT.

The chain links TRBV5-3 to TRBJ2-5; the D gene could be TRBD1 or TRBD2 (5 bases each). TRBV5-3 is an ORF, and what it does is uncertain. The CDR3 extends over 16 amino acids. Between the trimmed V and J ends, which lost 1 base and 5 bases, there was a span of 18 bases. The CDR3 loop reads CARSLRSGSEGETQYF. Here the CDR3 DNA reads TGTGCCAGAAGCTTGAGGTCTGGGTCTGAGGGGGAGACCCAGTACTTC.

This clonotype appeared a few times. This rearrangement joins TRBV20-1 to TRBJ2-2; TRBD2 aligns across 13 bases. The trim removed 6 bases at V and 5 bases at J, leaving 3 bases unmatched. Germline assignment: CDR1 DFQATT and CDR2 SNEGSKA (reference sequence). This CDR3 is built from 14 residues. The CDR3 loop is CSAGLAGETGELFF. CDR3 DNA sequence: TGCAGTGCCGGACTAGCGGGAGAAACCGGGGAGCTGTTTTTT.

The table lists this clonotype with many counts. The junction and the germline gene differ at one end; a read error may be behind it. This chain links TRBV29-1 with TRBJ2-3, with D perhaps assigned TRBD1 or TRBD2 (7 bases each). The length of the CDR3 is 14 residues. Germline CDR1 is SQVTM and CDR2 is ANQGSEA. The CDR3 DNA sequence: TGCAGCGTCGAAGCAGGGGGGGGCACAGATACGCAGTATTTT. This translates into CSVEAGGGTDTQYF.

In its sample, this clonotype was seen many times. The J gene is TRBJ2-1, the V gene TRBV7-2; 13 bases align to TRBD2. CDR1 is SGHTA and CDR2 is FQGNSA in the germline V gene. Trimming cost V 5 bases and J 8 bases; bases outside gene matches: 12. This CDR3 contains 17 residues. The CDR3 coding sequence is TGTGCCAGCAGCGTACCTACGGGACTAGCGGGAAGCGATGAGCAGTTCTTC. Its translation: CASSVPTGLAGSDEQFF.

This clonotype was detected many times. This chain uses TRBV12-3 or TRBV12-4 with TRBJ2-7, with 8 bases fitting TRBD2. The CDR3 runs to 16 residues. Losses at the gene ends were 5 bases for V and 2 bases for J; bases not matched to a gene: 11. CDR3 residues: CASSRSPLAGTYEQYF. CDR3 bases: TGTGCCAGCAGTCGCTCCCCCTTAGCGGGAACCTACGAGCAGTACTTC.

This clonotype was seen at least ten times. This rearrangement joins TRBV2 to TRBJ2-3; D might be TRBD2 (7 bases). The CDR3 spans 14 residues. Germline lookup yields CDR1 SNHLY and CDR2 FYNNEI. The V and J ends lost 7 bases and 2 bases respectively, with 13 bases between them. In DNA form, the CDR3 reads TGTGCCAGCACGGGGGAGGGGGACACAGATACGCAGTATTTT. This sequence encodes CASTGEGDTDTQYF.

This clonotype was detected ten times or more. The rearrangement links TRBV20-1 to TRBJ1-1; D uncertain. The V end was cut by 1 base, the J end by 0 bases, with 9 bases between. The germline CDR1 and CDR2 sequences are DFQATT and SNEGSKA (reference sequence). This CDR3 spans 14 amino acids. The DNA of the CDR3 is TGCAGTGCTAGAGTTTCATACATGAACACTGAAGCTTTCTTT. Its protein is CSARVSYMNTEAFF.

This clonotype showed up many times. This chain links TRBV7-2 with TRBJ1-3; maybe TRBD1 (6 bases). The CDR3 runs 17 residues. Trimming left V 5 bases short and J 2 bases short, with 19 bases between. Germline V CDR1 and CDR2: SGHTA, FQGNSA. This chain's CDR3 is CASSPSQGPEPGNTIYF. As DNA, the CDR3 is TGTGCCAGCAGCCCAAGTCAGGGGCCGGAACCTGGAAACACCATATATTTT.

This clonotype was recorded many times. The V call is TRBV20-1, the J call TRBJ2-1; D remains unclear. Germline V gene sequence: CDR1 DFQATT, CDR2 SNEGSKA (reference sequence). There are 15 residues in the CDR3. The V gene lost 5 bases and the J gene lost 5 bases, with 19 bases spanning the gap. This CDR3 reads CSADSTDLANNEQFF. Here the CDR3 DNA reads TGCAGTGCTGATTCCACGGACCTCGCTAACAATGAGCAGTTCTTC.